These T cell receptor beta chains were read from a single sample in a study of shared clonotypes between healthy human individuals. Data came from immunoSEQ multiplex PCR; TCRdb stores just in-frame clones and leaves some out. The repertoire holds about 480,000 clones, 70% to 80% seen once, with 10% to 15% in the top ten. Specimen: PBMCs. Every receptor here comes from a woman aged 40 to 50 in good health. Some clones in this sample may be carry-over from other donors' samples. The CDR3 runs from the conserved cysteine through the conserved F or W. Fields, in order: CDR3 length, V gene, D gene, J gene, clone size, CDR3 DNA, CDR3 protein. A D gene is named only where the DNA matches it firmly. For some rows the clone size is stated as once, few or many, or as a class when expanded; others skip it.

13	TRBV6-4	-	TRBJ2-5	-	TGTGCCAGCAGTGACTCGAGTCTGGAGACCCAGTACTTC	CASSDSSLETQYF
15	TRBV11-3	-	TRBJ2-2	-	TGTGCCAGCAGCTCCAGTCTAGCAGACACCGGGGAGCTGTTTTTT	CASSSSLADTGELFF
14	TRBV7-9	-	TRBJ2-1	-	TGTGCCAGCAGCTTAGTGCCCCGAGACAATGAGCAGTTCTTC	CASSLVPRDNEQFF
12	TRBV27	TRBD1	TRBJ1-2	-	TGTGCCAGTCAGACAGGGGGCCATGGCTACACCTTC	CASQTGGHGYTF
16	TRBV5-1	TRBD1	TRBJ1-4	-	TGCGCCAGCAGCCTAGGACAGGGGGCAACTAATGAAAAACTGTTTTTT	CASSLGQGATNEKLFF
15	TRBV5-1	-	TRBJ2-5	-	TGCGCCAGCAGCTTGTTCGGGGCGCGTCAAGAGACCCAGTACTTC	CASSLFGARQETQYF
13	TRBV29-1	-	TRBJ2-5	once	TGCAGCGCGTCGAAAACTAGCTCGGAGACCCAGTACTTC	CSASKTSSETQYF
12	TRBV2	-	TRBJ2-5	-	TGTGCCAGCACACGGCAGGGGGAGACCCAGTACTTC	CASTRQGETQYF
16	TRBV9	-	TRBJ2-1	few	TGTGCCAGCAGCGCTAGTGTGTTGAGCTCCTACAATGAGCAGTTCTTC	CASSASVLSSYNEQFF
13	TRBV18	-	TRBJ1-5	-	TGTGCCAGCTCACCCAGGGAAGACCAGCCCCAGCATTTT	CASSPREDQPQHF
12	TRBV2	-	TRBJ1-2	-	TGTGCCAGCATTGAGTCCGGATATGGCTACACCTTC	CASIESGYGYTF
17	TRBV5-4	-	TRBJ1-3	-	TGTGCCAGCAGCTTGGGGCAGGTCCAGAGCTCTGGAAACACCATATATTTT	CASSLGQVQSSGNTIYF
16	TRBV9	TRBD2	TRBJ2-1	-	TGTGCCAGCAGCGTAGGACTAGCGGACTTCTACAATGAGCAGTTCTTC	CASSVGLADFYNEQFF
20	TRBV18	-	TRBJ2-6	-	TGTGCCAGCTCACCACTCCCGTTGGGCAGGGTGAACTCTGGGGCCAACGTCCTGACTTTC	CASSPLPLGRVNSGANVLTF
19	TRBV4-1	TRBD2	TRBJ2-7	-	TGCGCCAGCAGCCAAGATCCTAGGGTAGCGGGAGAGAGAACCTACGAGCAGTACTTC	CASSQDPRVAGERTYEQYF
15	TRBV7-2	TRBD1	TRBJ1-2	-	TGTGCCAGCAGCCGTCCACCACAGGGGGCTGATGGCTACACCTTC	CASSRPPQGADGYTF
15	TRBV7-2	-	TRBJ2-7	-	TGTGCCAGCAGCCCCTCGGTCTTACCCTCCTACGAGCAGTACTTC	CASSPSVLPSYEQYF
17	TRBV7-2	TRBD1	TRBJ2-2	few	TGTGCCAGCAGCTTAAAGGACAGGGGGCCGAACACCGGGGAGCTGTTTTTT	CASSLKDRGPNTGELFF
15	TRBV25-1	TRBD1	TRBJ1-4	-	TGTGCCAGCAGTGAACCGGGACAGGGAGGGGAAAAACTGTTTTTT	CASSEPGQGGEKLFF
14	TRBV6-1	-	TRBJ2-1	few	TGTGCCAGCAGTGTAACCAGCGGGTACAATGAGCAGTTCTTC	CASSVTSGYNEQFF
14	TRBV15	-	TRBJ1-2	many	TGTGCCACCAGCAGAGATGTGGGGGGTCGGGGCTACACCTTC	CATSRDVGGRGYTF
15	TRBV18	TRBD2	TRBJ2-2	-	TGTGCCAGCTCACGACTAGCGGGAGGGACCGGGGAGCTGTTTTTT	CASSRLAGGTGELFF
14	TRBV28	-	TRBJ2-7	-	TGTGCCAGCAGTTATCAAAGCGGTTCTTACGAGCAGTACTTC	CASSYQSGSYEQYF
20	TRBV5-1	TRBD1	TRBJ2-6	-	TGCGCCAGCAGCTTGGAGCTTTTGGACAGGTACCTCTCTGGGGCCAACGTCCTGACTTTC	CASSLELLDRYLSGANVLTF
17	TRBV10-3	TRBD2	TRBJ2-1	-	TGTGCCATCAGTGAGTCGAGGTCGGCGGGAGGGCCATCTGAGCAGTTCTTC	CAISESRSAGGPSEQFF
15	TRBV5-5	TRBD1	TRBJ2-7	-	TGTGCCAGCAGCGTGTCCGGGACAGGGGTCTACGAGCAGTACTTC	CASSVSGTGVYEQYF
13	TRBV7-8	TRBD2	TRBJ2-1	-	TGTGCCAGCAGCTTAGGACTAGCGGGAGTGCAGTTCTTC	CASSLGLAGVQFF
14	TRBV7-9	-	TRBJ2-7	-	TGTGCCAGCAGCTTAGGTCCCCGCTTTAAGGAGCAGTACTTC	CASSLGPRFKEQYF
12	TRBV10-2	-	TRBJ1-1	-	TGCGCCAGCGGTGAGGAGGGAGCTCGAGCTTTCTTT	CASGEEGARAFF
16	TRBV28	TRBD1	TRBJ2-3	-	TGTGCCAGCAGAGATACGACAGGGACGATCACAGATACGCAGTATTTT	CASRDTTGTITDTQYF
17	TRBV28	TRBD1	TRBJ1-2	-	TGTGCCAGCAGACTGGACAGGGGGGGCGTAAATTCATATGGCTACACCTTC	CASRLDRGGVNSYGYTF
14	TRBV18	-	TRBJ1-1	once	TGTGCCAGCTCACTACACGCCTTGAACACTGAAGCTTTCTTT	CASSLHALNTEAFF
13	TRBV7-9	-	TRBJ2-7	-	TGTGCCAGCAGCCGGAGGGGGGGCTACGAGCAGTACTTC	CASSRRGGYEQYF
14	TRBV18	TRBD1	TRBJ2-7	-	TGTGCCAGCTCGTTGGGACAGGGCTCCTACGAGCAGTACTTC	CASSLGQGSYEQYF
16	TRBV12-5	-	TRBJ1-2	-	TGTGCTAGTGGTTTTTCCGAATCCGGACGGCTTCCCGGCTACACCTTC	CASGFSESGRLPGYTF
15	TRBV7-9	TRBD1	TRBJ2-2	-	TGTGCCAGCAGCTGGGACAGGGGAAGCACCGGGGAGCTGTTTTTT	CASSWDRGSTGELFF
15	TRBV5-4	-	TRBJ2-3	-	TGTGCCAGCAGCTTGGCAGGACAAAACACAGATACGCAGTATTTT	CASSLAGQNTDTQYF
13	TRBV6-5	-	TRBJ2-3	-	TGTGCCAGCAGAAAACAGGGAACAGATACGCAGTATTTT	CASRKQGTDTQYF
13	TRBV7-8	-	TRBJ2-5	-	TGTGCCAGCAGCTTTGAGTTAATAGAGACCCAGTACTTC	CASSFELIETQYF
12	TRBV7-9	TRBD1	TRBJ2-1	few	TGTGCCAGCAGCTTCACAGGGGATGAGCAGTTCTTC	CASSFTGDEQFF
15	TRBV15	-	TRBJ2-7	-	TGTGCCACCAGCAGAGATCGGGACCCACCCTACGAGCAGTACTTC	CATSRDRDPPYEQYF
13	TRBV7-3	-	TRBJ2-3	-	TGTGCCAGCAGCTTGGACGGATCAGATACGCAGTATTTT	CASSLDGSDTQYF